One sample yielded the 29 T cell receptor beta chains listed below, sequenced in a study of blood T cells in healthy people across ages. Primers used in a second PCR of roughly 6 to 11 cycles were a sample-barcoded 5' primer and a J-beta primer mix. MiXCR, applied by TCRdb to the 5' RACE reads, yields one record per CDR3 protein. The sample contains about 400,000 distinct CDR3 sequences, roughly half of which appear only once. Sample: blood. The receptors shown here come from a man in his sixties in good health.

Concerning this clonotype itself: One end of the junction fails to match germline, which may point to a read error. The chain employs TRBV6-5 and TRBJ2-1; 7 bases agree with TRBD2. From germline, CDR1 is MNHEY and CDR2 SVGAGI. The CDR3 length is 11 residues. This CDR3 reads CASGTQETQFF. The CDR3 nucleotides are TGCGCCAGCGGGACCCAAGAGACCCAGTTCTTC.

This clonotype was seen just once. The chain uses TRBV29-1 and TRBJ2-7, with 7 bases aligning to TRBD1. V was pared by 6 bases and J by 3 bases, with 2 bases of the junction left unmatched. This CDR3 comprises 11 residues. Germline lookup yields CDR1 SQVTM and CDR2 ANQGSEA. The CDR3 DNA reads as TGCAGCGTCGGGACAGTCTACGAGCAGTACTTC. This translates into CSVGTVYEQYF.

This clonotype was seen only once. This chain links TRBV6-5 with TRBJ2-5; 7 nucleotides line up with TRBD1. With 7 bases clipped from V and 5 bases from J, the junction kept 13 bases outside the gene matches. Germline loops: CDR1 MNHEY, CDR2 SVGAGI. This CDR3 comprises 15 residues. In DNA, the CDR3 is TGTGCCAGCACCCCCAAGGGGGCCGTAGGGGAGACCCAGTACTTC. It yields the protein CASTPKGAVGETQYF.

This clonotype was seen once. The chain links TRBV28 to TRBJ1-4; D unresolved. V lost 5 bases and J lost 2, with 6 bases in between. CDR1 and CDR2 from the germline V gene are MDHEN and SYDVKM. The CDR3 has 13 residues. This chain's CDR3 is CASSPVTNEKLFF. The CDR3 DNA reads as TGTGCCAGCAGTCCCGTCACTAATGAAAAACTGTTTTTT. The whole variable domain, filled in from reference TRBV28 and TRBJ1-4, reads DVKVTQSSRYLVKRTGEKVFLECVQDMDHENMFWYRQDPGLGLRLIYFSYDVKMKEKGDIPEGYSVSREKKERFSLILESASTNQTSMYLCASSPVTNEKLFFGSGTQLSVL.

The chain recombines TRBV3-1 with TRBJ2-7; D not certain. CDR1 and CDR2 (germline): LGHDT, YNNKEL (reference sequence). This CDR3 is built from 14 residues. V dropped 2 bases and J dropped 2 bases, with 10 bases sitting between them. The CDR3 DNA sequence: TGTGCCAGCAGCCAACGCAGTTCCACCTACGAGCAGTACTTC. Translation gives CASSQRSSTYEQYF.

This clonotype occurred a few times. This chain joins TRBV20-1 and TRBJ2-5; D may be TRBD2 (6 bases). Germline V gene data show CDR1 as DFQATT and CDR2 as SNEGSKA (reference sequence). The CDR3 loop spans 16 amino acids. Trimming pared 6 bases from V and 4 bases from J, leaving 24 bases between. The CDR3 here is CSARPPVGGTGETQYF. CDR3 nucleotide sequence: TGCAGTGCCAGGCCTCCGGTGGGCGGGACTGGAGAGACCCAGTACTTC.

The rearrangement links TRBV6-5 to TRBJ2-3; perhaps TRBD2 as D (5 bases). Germline V gives CDR1 MNHEY, CDR2 SVGAGI. Between the trimmed V and J ends, which lost 2 bases and 6 bases, there was a span of 15 bases. The CDR3 has 15 residues. CDR3 loop: CASSYEAGYGDTQYF. CDR3 DNA sequence: TGTGCCAGCAGTTACGAGGCGGGTTATGGGGATACGCAGTATTTT.

This clonotype occurred a few times. The CDR3 DNA reads as TGTGCCAGCAGCCAAACTAGCGTCTCCTACGAGCAGTACTTC. Its protein product is CASSQTSVSYEQYF. The rearrangement uses TRBV4-2 and TRBJ2-7, with 7 positions matching TRBD2. V trimming: 2 bases; J trimming: 0 bases; junction bases outside the gene matches: 1. CDR3 length: 14 amino acids. Germline V gene data show CDR1 as LGHNA and CDR2 as YNFKEQ.

The chain carries TRBV6-5 and TRBJ2-3, with TRBD2 matching 9 bases. The CDR3 totals 19 residues. V gave up 1 base and J gave up 1 base; unmatched junction bases: 12. Germline V lookup: CDR1 MNHEY, CDR2 SVGAGI. CDR3 sequence: CASSYLGKLAGSRTDTQYF. DNA of the CDR3: TGTGCCAGCAGTTACTTGGGAAAACTAGCGGGTAGCCGCACAGATACGCAGTATTTT.

This sequence joins TRBV28 and TRBJ2-1; TRBD2 agrees at 7 bases. Germline CDR1 MDHEN, CDR2 SYDVKM. V lost 6 bases, J lost 2 bases, and 10 bases stayed unmatched. The CDR3 totals 16 residues. The CDR3 reads CASSALTSVTYNEQFF. Here the CDR3 DNA reads TGTGCCAGCAGCGCCCTCACTAGCGTCACCTACAATGAGCAGTTCTTC.

This clonotype was counted ten times or more. The gene calls are TRBV29-1 and TRBJ2-4; TRBD1 agrees at 10 bases. J lost 7 bases, V lost 7 bases, and 10 bases had no gene match. Germline V lookup: CDR1 SQVTM, CDR2 ANQGSEA. The CDR3 loop spans 14 amino acids. CDR3 protein: CSGAGTGVGNIQYF. In DNA, the CDR3 is TGCAGCGGCGCCGGGACAGGGGTTGGGAACATTCAGTACTTC.

This clonotype was recorded once. The chain employs TRBV7-9 and TRBJ2-7, with D maybe TRBD1 (6 bases). CDR3 length: 13 residues. Germline CDR1 and CDR2: SEHNR and FQNEAQ (reference sequence). V was trimmed by 3 bases and J by 5 bases, leaving 11 bases between them. Here the CDR3 reads CASSFGSGDEQYF. The CDR3 DNA reads TGTGCCAGCAGCTTTGGGTCAGGGGACGAGCAGTACTTC.

V gene TRBV7-2 combines with J gene TRBJ2-4; perhaps TRBD2 as D (7 bases). CDR1 SGHTA and CDR2 FQGNSA come from the germline V gene. The CDR3 sequence is 17 residues long. Trimming stripped 1 base from V and 6 bases from J, with 19 bases between. This CDR3 is CASSLVGSGGGGNIQYF. The CDR3 region has the DNA TGTGCCAGCAGCTTAGTTGGAAGCGGAGGGGGGGGAAACATTCAGTACTTC. Based on the CDR3 plus reference TRBV7-2 and TRBJ2-4, the full variable domain is GAGVSQSPSNKVTEKGKDVELRCDPISGHTALYWYRQSLGQGLEFLIYFQGNSAPDKSGLPSDRFSAERTGGSVSTLTIQRTQQEDSAVYLCASSLVGSGGGGNIQYFGAGTRLSVL.

The V call is TRBV5-1, the J call TRBJ2-3; D call uncertain. V lost 0 bases to trimming and J lost 10 bases, with 6 bases between them. Germline V gene lookup returns CDR1 SGHRS and CDR2 YFSETQ. The CDR3 covers 11 residues. The CDR3 region is CASSLEGAQYF. The CDR3 region has the DNA TGCGCCAGCAGCTTGGAAGGTGCGCAGTATTTT.

The chain employs TRBV12-3 or TRBV12-4 and TRBJ2-3; perhaps TRBD2 as D (6 bases). V lost 8 bases, J lost 2 bases, and 14 bases lay in between. There are 14 residues in the CDR3. The CDR3 is CASGNRGNTDTQYF. The CDR3 bases are TGTGCCAGCGGAAATCGGGGGAACACAGATACGCAGTATTTT.

This clonotype has ten or more counts. V is TRBV11-1 and J is TRBJ2-1; 14 bases line up with TRBD2. CDR3 length equals 15 residues. Germline lookup yields CDR1 SGHAT and CDR2 FQDESV (reference sequence). V was pared by 3 bases and J by 9 bases, with 4 bases of the junction left unmatched. CDR3: CASSLGLAGVCEQFF. The CDR3 bases are TGTGCCAGCAGCTTGGGACTAGCGGGAGTTTGTGAGCAGTTCTTC.

V and J are TRBV27 and TRBJ1-1, with D hard to call. From germline, CDR1 is MNHEY and CDR2 SMNVEV (reference sequence). The CDR3 has 14 amino acids. V was trimmed by 0 bases and J by 4 bases, leaving 9 bases between them. This CDR3 reads CASSLSWARTEAFF. CDR3 bases: TGTGCCAGCAGTTTATCGTGGGCCCGCACTGAAGCTTTCTTT.

This clonotype appeared a few times. The chain has TRBV27 and TRBJ2-1, with 7 nucleotides matching TRBD2. Trimming at V came to 0 bases and at J to 7 bases, leaving 3 bases not matched to a gene. The germline gives CDR1 MNHEY, CDR2 SMNVEV (reference sequence). This CDR3 spans 14 amino acids. As DNA, the CDR3 is TGTGCCAGCAGTTTATCGTGGGGGGGGAATGAGCAGTTCTTC. Protein product: CASSLSWGGNEQFF.

The genes are TRBV29-1 and TRBJ2-7; possibly TRBD1 for D (6 bases). Germline V gene lookup returns CDR1 SQVTM and CDR2 ANQGSEA. V was trimmed by 6 bases and J by 2 bases, leaving 14 bases between them. The length of the CDR3 is 13 residues. The CDR3 DNA reads as TGCAGCGTGAGTACCGGGACAACCTACGAGCAGTACTTC. Its translation is CSVSTGTTYEQYF.

The chain couples TRBV25-1 to TRBJ2-3; no reliable D call. The germline CDR1 and CDR2 sequences are MGHDK and SYGVNS. This CDR3 is built from 13 residues. V was shortened by 3 bases and J by 5 bases, with 9 bases between the two germline ends. The CDR3 protein is CASSDPLVDTQYF. CDR3 nucleotide sequence: TGTGCCAGCAGTGACCCCCTTGTAGATACGCAGTATTTT.

The J gene is TRBJ2-5, the V gene TRBV20-1, with 9 bases matching TRBD2. CDR1 is DFQATT, CDR2 SNEGSKA, per germline (reference sequence). The CDR3 consists of 12 residues. Trimming cost V 3 bases and J 7 bases; bases outside gene matches: 3. CDR3: CSARVSGGTQYF. The CDR3 nucleotides are TGCAGTGCTAGGGTTAGCGGGGGGACCCAGTACTTC.

CDR3 residues: CSAPNPRTRGPFYEQYF. The CDR3 bases are TGCAGTGCCCCTAACCCTCGTACGCGGGGTCCCTTTTACGAGCAGTACTTC. The V call is TRBV20-1, the J call TRBJ2-4; possibly TRBD2 for D (6 bases). The end of the DNA is better explained by TRBJ2-7, so the J call may be wrong. The CDR3 has 17 amino acids. Germline V gene lookup returns CDR1 DFQATT and CDR2 SNEGSKA (reference sequence).

J is TRBJ2-3 and V is TRBV20-1; D might be TRBD2 (6 bases). The V and J ends lost 1 base and 0 bases respectively, with 17 bases between them. CDR3 length: 17 amino acids. Germline V CDR1 and CDR2: DFQATT, SNEGSKA (reference sequence). The CDR3 loop reads CSARAPERDWSTDTQYF. The CDR3 bases are TGCAGTGCTAGAGCCCCCGAGAGGGACTGGAGCACAGATACGCAGTATTTT.

This clonotype has at least ten counts. The chain joins TRBV7-2 to TRBJ2-3, with D perhaps TRBD2 (6 bases). The CDR3 is 14 amino acids. V lost 3 bases and J lost 2, with 9 bases in between. Germline values: CDR1 SGHTA, CDR2 FQGNSA. The CDR3, as DNA: TGTGCCAGCAGCTTCGCGGGGACCACAGATACGCAGTATTTT. Amino acids: CASSFAGTTDTQYF.

The genes are TRBV12-3 or TRBV12-4 and TRBJ2-3, with D unresolved. The CDR3 contains 15 residues. The ends were cut back, 6 bases at V and 6 bases at J, with 19 bases in the middle. DNA of the CDR3: TGTGCCAGCAGCCCCCTGAGTAACGCGAGGGATACGCAGTATTTT. It encodes CASSPLSNARDTQYF.

The sample holds a few counts of this clonotype. V gene TRBV12-3 or TRBV12-4 combines with J gene TRBJ2-4; tentative D call: TRBD2 (6 bases). V lost 0 bases, J lost 2 bases, and 14 bases lay in between. CDR3 length equals 17 residues. The CDR3 DNA is TGTGCCAGCAGTTTAGCTCAGACTAGTTCCTCCAAAAACATTCAGTACTTC. Its translation: CASSLAQTSSSKNIQYF.

Only a few counts were recorded for this clonotype. The chain combines TRBV6-5 with TRBJ2-7; 11 bases match TRBD1. This CDR3 is built from 16 residues. Germline V lookup: CDR1 MNHEY, CDR2 SVGAGI. Trimming removed 6 bases from V and 6 bases from J; junction bases left unmatched: 13. DNA of the CDR3: TGTGCCAGCAGCCCCGTGGTCGGGACAGGGGGTTCCGAGCAGTACTTC. Translated, it gives CASSPVVGTGGSEQYF.

The rearrangement links TRBV20-1 to TRBJ2-3, with 12 bases that match TRBD2. CDR3 length: 15 residues. Losses at the gene ends were 6 bases for V and 5 bases for J; bases not matched to a gene: 9. Germline V gene lookup returns CDR1 DFQATT and CDR2 SNEGSKA (reference sequence). The CDR3 here is CSARSASGRGDTQYF. CDR3 bases: TGCAGTGCCAGAAGCGCTAGCGGGAGGGGAGATACGCAGTATTTT.

This clonotype showed up many times. This rearrangement joins TRBV10-2 to TRBJ2-5; D is unclear. The CDR3 runs 14 residues. The V gene's germline CDR1 is WSHSY and CDR2 SAAADI. Trimming stripped 6 bases from V and 1 base from J, with 12 bases between. CDR3 nucleotide sequence: TGCGCCAGCAGGCCTCCTAATCCCCAAGAGACCCAGTACTTC. It is translated as CASRPPNPQETQYF.